A single sample is the source of the 11 T cell receptor beta chains below, sequenced in a study of CD8+ T cells in alopecia areata (dated by TCRdb to 2016 to 2018). The library was made by the immunoSEQ multiplex PCR assay. RNA was extracted from all samples and reverse transcribed into cDNA as template for TCR sequencing. Here the immuneACCESS table is served through TCRdb, limited to in-frame sequences with V and J called. Missing clones are a known gap in these copies; in checked studies unresolved V genes cover under half, and the rest lacks a known reason. Within this sample are about 220,000 clones, with more than 45% of them counted one time only. Roughly 1.6% of the sample is in the top ten clones. In light of the paper, this sample's time point label describes: 4 weeks on oral tofacitinib. The intended sense of this specimen's treatment or condition label: oral pan-JAK inhibitor, 5-10 mg twice daily.

Material: CD4+ T cells sorted from blood, obtained at week 4, from a patient treated with tofacitinib. Every receptor here comes from a human donor with alopecia areata.

This clone was found a few times. This chain connects TRBV15 to TRBJ2-5; D call uncertain. Deletions cut 4 bases from V and 3 bases from J, with 18 bases between. This CDR3 region has 16 residues. Germline V gene lookup returns CDR1 LNHNV and CDR2 YYDKDF (reference sequence). In DNA, the CDR3 is TGTGCCACCAGCACCGGTGGACGTGGCACCGAAGAGACCCAGTACTTC. This sequence encodes CATSTGGRGTEETQYF.

The rearrangement links TRBV6-1 to TRBJ1-2; D not resolved. This CDR3 is built from 11 residues. The V and J ends lost 4 bases and 8 bases respectively, with 8 bases between them. Germline CDR1 is MNHNS and CDR2 is SASEGT. Here the CDR3 DNA reads TGTGCCAGCAGTGTTGCCTCGGGCTACACCTTC. It specifies CASSVASGYTF.

The V and J genes are TRBV5-1 and TRBJ1-1; D not certain. Germline-derived CDR1 and CDR2 are SGHRS and YFSETQ. The CDR3 extends over 14 amino acids. V was pared by 0 bases and J by 5 bases, with 11 bases between. CDR3 nucleotides: TGCGCCAGCAGCTTGGAGGGTGTCGGAACTGAAGCTTTCTTT. This translates into CASSLEGVGTEAFF. Drawing the rest from reference TRBV5-1 and TRBJ1-1, the complete variable domain is KAGVTQTPRYLIKTRGQQVTLSCSPISGHRSVSWYQQTPGQGLQFLFEYFSETQRNKGNFPGRFSGRQFSNSRSEMNVSTLELGDSALYLCASSLEGVGTEAFFGQGTRLTVV.

This clone was detected only once. The chain joins TRBV30 to TRBJ1-2, with D tentatively TRBD1 (6 bases). V lost 0 bases and J lost 6, with 11 bases in between. Germline values: CDR1 GTSNPN, CDR2 SVGIG (reference sequence). This CDR3 contains 13 residues. CDR3 sequence reads: CAWSVSGGHGYTF. CDR3 DNA sequence: TGTGCCTGGAGTGTTTCGGGGGGGCATGGCTACACCTTC.

There are a few counts of this clone. The rearrangement links TRBV29-1 to TRBJ1-2, with D perhaps TRBD1 (5 bases). Germline V gene lookup returns CDR1 SQVTM and CDR2 ANQGSEA. The V end was cut by 3 bases, the J end by 8 bases, with 16 bases between. This CDR3 spans 13 amino acids. The CDR3 loop is CSVDAGRVLGYTF. The CDR3 DNA reads as TGCAGCGTTGATGCAGGGAGAGTCTTAGGCTACACCTTC.

The chain carries TRBV11-2 and TRBJ2-1; weak D call: TRBD1 (6 bases). The length of the CDR3 is 18 residues. The germline V gene has CDR1 SGHAT and CDR2 FQNNGV. Trimming left V 5 bases short and J 2 bases short, with 22 bases between. The CDR3, as DNA: TGTGCCAGCAGCCATCAGGGGACCTTCTCCCTTACCTACAATGAGCAGTTCTTC. The encoded protein is CASSHQGTFSLTYNEQFF.

This clone has just one count. This chain connects TRBV29-1 to TRBJ2-3; D unclear. The CDR3 length is 10 residues. Germline V gene sequence: CDR1 SQVTM, CDR2 ANQGSEA. V was shortened by 6 bases and J by 6 bases, with 7 bases between the two germline ends. CDR3 amino acids: CSVVGDTQYF. CDR3 nucleotide sequence: TGCAGCGTCGTGGGGGATACGCAGTATTTT.

This sequence joins TRBV30 and TRBJ1-2; unclear D gene. The CDR3 contains 15 residues. Germline-derived CDR1 and CDR2 are GTSNPN and SVGIG (reference sequence). Trimming removed 2 bases from V and 4 bases from J, with 17 bases in between. The CDR3 region is CAWSITGVRGYGYTF. As DNA, the CDR3 is TGTGCCTGGAGTATAACCGGGGTCCGGGGCTATGGCTACACCTTC.

This clone was recorded a few times. In the same sample, other DNA sequences code for this CDR3. V gene TRBV29-1 combines with J gene TRBJ1-1; weak D call: TRBD1 (5 bases). With 2 bases removed from V and 6 bases from J, the gap between germline ends came to 7 bases. This CDR3 has 11 residues. CDR1 is SQVTM, CDR2 ANQGSEA, per germline. Written as DNA, the CDR3 is TGCAGCGTTGAACCGGGGGCTGAAGCTTTCTTT. Its translation: CSVEPGAEAFF.

This rearrangement joins TRBV5-6 to TRBJ2-7; possible D gene TRBD1, 6 bases. Trimming pared 4 bases from V and 3 bases from J, leaving 14 bases between. The CDR3 contains 14 residues. Germline assignment: CDR1 SGHDT and CDR2 YYEEEE. The CDR3 region has the DNA TGTGCCAGCAGCCGGACAGTTAACGGCTACGAGCAGTACTTC. The encoded protein is CASSRTVNGYEQYF.

The rearrangement links TRBV5-1 to TRBJ2-2, with D perhaps TRBD1 (6 bases). The germline CDR1 and CDR2 sequences are SGHRS and YFSETQ. The CDR3 has 15 residues. Trimming shortened V by 4 bases and J by 6 bases, and 16 bases separated the two germline ends. The CDR3 loop is CASSRGLQGAGELFF. The CDR3 bases are TGCGCCAGCAGCCGGGGTTTACAGGGAGCCGGGGAGCTGTTTTTT.